Sequencing of this T cell receptor (beta chain) was carried out in a study of PD-L1 blockade in urothelial cancer. Study details: Most patients, twenty-five of 29, were males with bladder-origin cancer. Prior chemotherapy regimens per patient numbered 0 to 3. Blood analysis took place 3 weeks (second dose) and 6 weeks after treatment start. General study points: Better survival was predicted when blood TCR clonality before treatment fell below the median.

On this clone itself: Its antigen is unknown.

Germline lookup yields CDR1 SGDLS and CDR2 YYNGEE. This CDR3 region has 14 residues. Trimming removed 3 bases at V and 0 bases at J, with 8 bases between. Sequenced by immunoSEQ multiplex PCR; TCRdb stores in-frame clones only, minus some. The sample shows more than 75,000 clones, 90% to 95% of them seen only once. The sequencing used PBMCs, collected around atezolizumab (anti-PD-L1) treatment. The sequence derives from a man between 60 and 75 years old with urothelial cancer. The chain combines TRBV9 with TRBJ2-3, with unresolved D. The CDR3 region has the DNA TGTGCCAGCAGCGCTCAAGCTAGCACAGATACGCAGTATTTT. It yields the protein CASSAQASTDTQYF.